These 29 T cell receptor beta chains were all obtained from the same sample, sequenced in a study of OX40 agonist ivuxolimab in advanced cancers. The repertoire was sequenced with immunoSEQ multiplex PCR; TCRdb's copy has only in-frame clones and lacks some. This sample has 43,000 or so clones, with 70% to 90% found just once. The input for sequencing was CD4+ or CD8+ T cells sorted from blood, taken in a trial of the OX40 agonist ivuxolimab. These receptors originate from an adult with an advanced solid tumor such as melanoma, head and neck, liver or kidney cancer.

This clone is classed as medium-sized. This rearrangement joins TRBV7-8 to TRBJ1-2, with a tentative D call TRBD1 (5 bases). The germline V gene has CDR1 SGHVS and CDR2 FQNEAQ. V gave up 0 bases and J gave up 4 bases, with 12 bases separating them. The CDR3 has 15 amino acids. For the CDR3, the DNA is TGTGCCAGCAGCTTAGCCTCAACAGGAGGCTATGGCTACACCTTC. Encoded protein: CASSLASTGGYGYTF.

Concerning this clone: Germline is not matched at one junction end, which may reflect a read error. The J gene is TRBJ2-5, the V gene TRBV10-2; 7 nucleotides line up with TRBD2. The CDR3 is 14 amino acids. From germline, CDR1 is WSHSY and CDR2 SAAADI. The CDR3 here is CASSGGGKGTHHNF. The CDR3 DNA is TGCGCCAGCAGTGGGGGGGGGAAGGGAACGCATCATAACTTC.

The chain carries TRBV29-1 and TRBJ2-5; 9 nucleotides agree with TRBD1. The tail of the sequence fits TRBJ2-7 better, so the J call may be wrong. This CDR3 spans 12 amino acids. Germline V gene data show CDR1 as SQVTM and CDR2 as ANQGSEA. CDR3 nucleotide sequence: TGCAGCGTTATGGGACAGGGCTACGAGCAGTACTTC. Translating gives CSVMGQGYEQYF.

The chain carries TRBV19 and TRBJ2-5, with no clear D. Per the germline V gene, CDR1 is LNHDA and CDR2 is SQIVND (reference sequence). CDR3 length: 16 amino acids. With 4 bases removed from V and 1 base from J, the gap between germline ends came to 16 bases. The CDR3 DNA sequence: TGTGCCAGTAGTAAGAGGTCCCTATACCCCCAAGAGACCCAGTACTTC. This gives the protein CASSKRSLYPQETQYF. Looking up the rest from reference TRBV19 and TRBJ2-5 gives the full variable domain: DGGITQSPKYLFRKEGQNVTLSCEQNLNHDAMYWYRQDPGQGLRLIYYSQIVNDFQKGDIAEGYSVSREKKESFPLTVTSAQKNPTAFYLCASSKRSLYPQETQYFGPGTRLLVL.

A few counts support this clone. This chain uses TRBV19 with TRBJ2-1; TRBD1 matches 8 bases. CDR1 LNHDA and CDR2 SQIVND come from the germline V gene (reference sequence). J was trimmed by 7 bases and V by 5 bases; bases with no gene match: 13. This CDR3 is 16 amino acids long. CDR3 in DNA: TGTGCCAGTAGTCCCCAGGACAGGGCAGGTGGGAATGAGCAGTTCTTC. It is translated as CASSPQDRAGGNEQFF.

The chain has TRBV6-1 and TRBJ2-1, with a tentative D call TRBD2 (5 bases). This CDR3 has 17 residues. The ends were cut back, 0 bases at V and 3 bases at J, with 15 bases in the middle. The germline CDR1 and CDR2 sequences are MNHNS and SASEGT. The CDR3, as DNA: TGTGCCAGCAGTGAAGCAGTAGCGTTCACCTTCTACAATGAGCAGTTCTTC. This codes for CASSEAVAFTFYNEQFF.

J is TRBJ2-2 and V is TRBV5-1; TRBD1 is a possible D gene (6 bases). Germline CDR1 SGHRS, CDR2 YFSETQ. Trimming cost V 3 bases and J 2 bases, with 11 bases left between them. The CDR3 is made up of 15 amino acids. The CDR3 here is CASSYGTPNTGELFF. The CDR3 DNA is TGCGCCAGCAGCTATGGGACACCAAACACCGGGGAGCTGTTTTTT.

This chain connects TRBV11-2 to TRBJ2-5, with 8 bases identical to TRBD1. This CDR3 has 15 residues. Germline CDR1 and CDR2: SGHAT and FQNNGV. The junction had 9 bases not matched to a gene; V was cut back by 4 bases and J by 5 bases. CDR3 nucleotides: TGTGCCAGCAGCTCGAACCAGGGGGCATGGGAGACCCAGTACTTC. This encodes CASSSNQGAWETQYF. Full variable domain (rest looked up from reference TRBV11-2 and TRBJ2-5): EAGVAQSPRYKIIEKRQSVAFWCNPISGHATLYWYQQILGQGPKLLIQFQNNGVVDDSQLPKDRFSAERLKGVDSTLKIQPAKLEDSAVYLCASSSNQGAWETQYFGPGTRLLVL.

A single count supports this clone. The chain uses TRBV27 and TRBJ2-2; TRBD2 matches at 8 bases. V dropped 2 bases and J dropped 7; count of bases not matched to a gene: 6. CDR3 length equals 15 residues. Germline V gene data show CDR1 as MNHEY and CDR2 as SMNVEV (reference sequence). CDR3 nucleotide sequence: TGTGCCAGCAGTTTACTAGCGGGCAGATACGGGGAGCTGTTTTTT. Amino acid sequence: CASSLLAGRYGELFF.

This chain joins TRBV19 and TRBJ2-7, with a tentative D call TRBD1 (6 bases). The V end was cut by 2 bases, the J end by 4 bases, with 15 bases between. Germline V gene sequence: CDR1 LNHDA, CDR2 SQIVND (reference sequence). The CDR3 length is 15 residues. The CDR3 here is CASSIRGQGTYEQYF. The CDR3 DNA follows: TGTGCCAGTAGTATAAGGGGTCAGGGGACATACGAGCAGTACTTC.

The gene calls are TRBV18 and TRBJ1-1; D unclear. This CDR3 has 16 residues. The germline V and J ends were trimmed by 0 bases and 5 bases, with 16 bases remaining between them. CDR1 and CDR2 (germline): KGHSH, LQKENI. The CDR3 DNA sequence: TGTGCCAGCTCACCACCTGGGCTCTCCGGGAAAACTGAAGCTTTCTTT. The encoded protein is CASSPPGLSGKTEAFF.

CDR3 sequence reads: CASSHLASGRANEQFF. The CDR3 DNA follows: TGCGCCAGCAGCCACCTTGCTAGCGGGAGGGCCAATGAGCAGTTCTTC. The chain carries TRBV4-1 and TRBJ2-1, with TRBD2 matching over 12 bases. The V gene end was trimmed by 3 bases and the J gene end by 6 bases; junction bases not matched to a gene: 6. The germline gives CDR1 MGHRA, CDR2 YSYEKL. There are 16 residues in the CDR3.

This clone came up once. V is TRBV6-1 and J is TRBJ1-1, with D hard to call. This CDR3 contains 12 residues. Germline CDR1 and CDR2: MNHNS and SASEGT. The germline V and J ends were trimmed by 6 bases and 4 bases, with 9 bases remaining between them. The CDR3 coding sequence is TGTGCCAGCAGCGATAGGACCACTGAAGCTTTCTTT. It encodes CASSDRTTEAFF.

The chain couples TRBV6-1 to TRBJ2-3; D may correspond to TRBD1 or TRBD2 (5 bases each). This CDR3 has 13 residues. V was cut by 3 bases and J by 6 bases, with 10 bases left in between. Germline V gives CDR1 MNHNS, CDR2 SASEGT. CDR3 protein: CASSEGTPDTQYF. CDR3 DNA: TGTGCCAGCAGTGAGGGGACGCCTGATACGCAGTATTTT.

This chain connects TRBV18 to TRBJ2-5, with 9 bases lining up with TRBD1. Germline assignment: CDR1 KGHSH and CDR2 LQKENI. The CDR3 is 15 amino acids. V lost 4 bases and J lost 5; bases outside the gene matches: 8. The CDR3 DNA follows: TGTGCCAGCTCACTTTTGGACAGGGGTATGGAGACCCAGTACTTC. Its protein product is CASSLLDRGMETQYF.

The rearrangement joins TRBV11-2 to TRBJ2-1; 9 nucleotides agree with TRBD2. This CDR3 is built from 15 residues. Germline values: CDR1 SGHAT, CDR2 FQNNGV. Germline trimming cut 1 base from V and 2 bases from J; bases unmatched to any gene: 0. In nucleotides, the CDR3 is TGTGCCAGCAGCTTAGCTAGCGGGGCCTACAATGAGCAGTTCTTC. Protein product: CASSLASGAYNEQFF.

The chain uses TRBV5-5 and TRBJ2-7; no firm D call. The CDR3 totals 15 residues. The germline CDR1 and CDR2 sequences are SGHKS and YYEKEE (reference sequence). Trimming stripped 1 base from V and 3 bases from J, with 14 bases between. As DNA, the CDR3 is TGTGCCAGCAGCTTGTTAAGGGAATTTCGCTACGAGCAGTACTTC. Translated, it gives CASSLLREFRYEQYF.

V usage is TRBV11-2 and J usage is TRBJ2-7, with 7 positions matching TRBD2. J was trimmed by 4 bases and V by 2 bases; bases with no gene match: 8. Germline V gene data show CDR1 as SGHAT and CDR2 as FQNNGV. CDR3 length: 15 amino acids. The CDR3 here is CASSLNGGNSYEQYF. CDR3 nucleotides: TGTGCCAGCAGCTTAAACGGGGGGAACTCTTACGAGCAGTACTTC.

The rearrangement uses TRBV27 and TRBJ1-2; tentative D call: TRBD1 (5 bases). CDR3 size: 13 residues. From germline, CDR1 is MNHEY and CDR2 SMNVEV (reference sequence). Deletions cut 7 bases from V and 2 bases from J, with 11 bases between. CDR3 region: CASKPGHNYGYTF. For the CDR3, the DNA is TGTGCCAGCAAACCCGGACACAACTATGGCTACACCTTC.

This chain links TRBV21-1 with TRBJ2-1; the table's D gene call, TRBD2, was not cross checked with the DNA. TRBV21-1 is a recognized pseudogene. The CDR3 extends over 17 amino acids. Here the CDR3 DNA reads TGTGCCAGCAGCAACGAGCGCCTGTGCGGGAAATACAATGAGCAGTTCTTC. Amino acid sequence: CASSNERLCGKYNEQFF.

The chain recombines TRBV5-4 with TRBJ1-5, with TRBD1 matching 9 bases. This CDR3 is built from 15 residues. The ends lost 2 bases at V and 2 bases at J; junction bases unmatched: 2. CDR1 and CDR2 from the germline V gene are SGHNT and YYREEE (reference sequence). CDR3 DNA: TGTGCCAGCAGCTTCCGGGACAGGGGCAATCAGCCCCAGCATTTT. Its translation: CASSFRDRGNQPQHF.

This clone appeared once. The V call is TRBV6-5, the J call TRBJ2-7, with 8 bases lining up with TRBD2. Germline trimming cut 6 bases from V and 5 bases from J; bases unmatched to any gene: 12. This CDR3 spans 15 amino acids. Per the germline V gene, CDR1 is MNHEY and CDR2 is SVGAGI. The DNA of the CDR3 is TGTGCCAGCAGGGCGGGAGGCCCGCACCCCCACGAGCAGTACTTC. Translating it yields CASRAGGPHPHEQYF.

The V call is TRBV28, the J call TRBJ1-2; weak D call: TRBD1 (6 bases). V lost 3 bases and J lost 3, with 11 bases in between. Germline-derived CDR1 and CDR2 are MDHEN and SYDVKM. This CDR3 is 14 amino acids long. In DNA form, the CDR3 reads TGTGCCAGCAGTTTCGGGGCAGGGGACTATGGCTACACCTTC. Its protein is CASSFGAGDYGYTF.

This clone has only one observation. The chain joins TRBV30 to TRBJ1-6; no definite D call. Trimming took off 2 bases at V and 7 bases at J, with 3 bases between the two ends. CDR1 is GTSNPN and CDR2 is SVGIG in the germline V gene (reference sequence). The CDR3 is 11 residues long. The CDR3 here is CAWSINSPLHF. CDR3 DNA: TGTGCCTGGAGTATCAATTCACCCCTCCACTTT.

This chain connects TRBV7-9 to TRBJ2-1; TRBD2 matches at 10 bases. The germline CDR1 and CDR2 sequences are SEHNR and FQNEAQ (reference sequence). The V gene end was trimmed by 6 bases and the J gene end by 4 bases; junction bases not matched to a gene: 6. This CDR3 region has 15 residues. CDR3 DNA: TGTGCCAGCAGTTTAACTAGCGGGGCTTACAATGAGCAGTTCTTC. This gives the protein CASSLTSGAYNEQFF.

This clone has a handful of counts. Other nucleotide sequences in the sample specify the same CDR3. The chain recombines TRBV5-1 with TRBJ2-7, with D uncertain. CDR1 and CDR2 from the germline V gene are SGHRS and YFSETQ. The CDR3 covers 16 residues. Trimming shortened V by 0 bases and J by 0 bases, and 13 bases separated the two germline ends. Here the CDR3 DNA reads TGCGCCAGCAGCTTGGGCCACCGTGATAGCTCCTACGAGCAGTACTTC. Encoded protein: CASSLGHRDSSYEQYF.

DNA for the CDR3: TGTGCCAGCAGTCAAGAGGGGACAGGGGTTTTGAGGGACACTGAAGCTTTCTTT. Encoded protein: CASSQEGTGVLRDTEAFF. The chain links TRBV7-8 to TRBJ1-1; 10 nucleotides match TRBD1. CDR3 size: 18 residues. J lost 3 bases, V lost 6 bases, and 16 bases had no gene match. Germline CDR1 SGHVS, CDR2 FQNEAQ.

A single count supports this clone. This chain connects TRBV2 to TRBJ2-5, with a possible D match to TRBD1 (5 bases). The J call may be in error: the DNA end matches TRBJ2-7 better. Germline V gene sequence: CDR1 SNHLY, CDR2 FYNNEI. The CDR3 is 13 amino acids. The CDR3 protein is CASSRSRDYEQYF. In DNA form, the CDR3 reads TGTGCCAGCAGTCGGTCCAGGGATTACGAGCAGTACTTC.

The CDR3 region is CASSIWGTGELFF. The CDR3 DNA reads TGTGCCAGTAGTATCTGGGGCACCGGGGAGCTGTTTTTT. V usage is TRBV19 and J usage is TRBJ2-2; D ambiguous. V lost 3 bases, J lost 4 bases, and 6 bases lay in between. CDR1 is LNHDA and CDR2 is SQIVND in the germline V gene (reference sequence). This CDR3 has 13 amino acids.